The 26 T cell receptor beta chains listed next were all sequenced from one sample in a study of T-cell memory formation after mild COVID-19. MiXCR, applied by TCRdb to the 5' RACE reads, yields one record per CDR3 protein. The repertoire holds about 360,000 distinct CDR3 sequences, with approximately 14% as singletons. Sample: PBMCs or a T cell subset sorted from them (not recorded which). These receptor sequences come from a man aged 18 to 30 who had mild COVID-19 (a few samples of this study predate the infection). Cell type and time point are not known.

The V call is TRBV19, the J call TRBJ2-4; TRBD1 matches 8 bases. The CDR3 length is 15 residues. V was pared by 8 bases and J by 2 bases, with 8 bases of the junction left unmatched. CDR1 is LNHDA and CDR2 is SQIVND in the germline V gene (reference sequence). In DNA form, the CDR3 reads TGTGCCAGTTCCGACGGGACAGGTTCCAAAAACATTCAGTACTTC. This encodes CASSDGTGSKNIQYF.

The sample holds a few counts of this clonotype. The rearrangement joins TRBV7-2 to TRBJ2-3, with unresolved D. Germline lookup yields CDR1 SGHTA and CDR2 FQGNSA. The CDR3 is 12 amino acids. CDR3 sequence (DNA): TGTGCGGTATTGGGTCCCGCAGATACGCAGTATTTT. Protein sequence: CAVLGPADTQYF.

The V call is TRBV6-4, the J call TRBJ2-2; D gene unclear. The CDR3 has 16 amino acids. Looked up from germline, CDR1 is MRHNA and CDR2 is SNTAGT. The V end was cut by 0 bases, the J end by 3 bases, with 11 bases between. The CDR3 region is CASSDSGGRHTGELFF. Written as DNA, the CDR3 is TGTGCCAGCAGTGACTCAGGTGGCCGGCACACCGGGGAGCTGTTTTTT.

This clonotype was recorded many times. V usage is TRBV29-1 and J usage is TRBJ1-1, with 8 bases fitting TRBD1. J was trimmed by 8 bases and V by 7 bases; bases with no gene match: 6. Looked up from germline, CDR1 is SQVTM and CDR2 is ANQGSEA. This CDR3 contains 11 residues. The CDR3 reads CSGGQAPEAFF. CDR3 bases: TGCAGCGGGGGACAGGCGCCAGAAGCTTTCTTT.

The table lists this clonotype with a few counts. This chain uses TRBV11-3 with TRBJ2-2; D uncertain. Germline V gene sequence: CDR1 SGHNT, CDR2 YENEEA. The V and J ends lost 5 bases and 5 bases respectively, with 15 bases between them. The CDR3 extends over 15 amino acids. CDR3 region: CASSPSHTQTGELFF. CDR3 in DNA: TGTGCCAGCAGCCCGTCGCATACACAAACCGGGGAGCTGTTTTTT.

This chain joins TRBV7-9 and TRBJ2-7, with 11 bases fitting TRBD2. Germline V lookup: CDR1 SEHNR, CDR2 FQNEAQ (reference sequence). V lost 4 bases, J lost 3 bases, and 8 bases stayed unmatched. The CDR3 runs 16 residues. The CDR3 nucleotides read TGTGCCAGCAGCTCAGTGACTAGCGGGGTAATCTACGAGCAGTACTTC. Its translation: CASSSVTSGVIYEQYF.

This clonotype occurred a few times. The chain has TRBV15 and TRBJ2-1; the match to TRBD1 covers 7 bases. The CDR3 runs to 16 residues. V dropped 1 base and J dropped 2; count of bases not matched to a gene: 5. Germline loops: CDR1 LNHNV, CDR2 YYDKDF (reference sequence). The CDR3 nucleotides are TGTGCCACCAGCAGAGTCCAACAGGGGACCTACAATGAGCAGTTCTTC. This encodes CATSRVQQGTYNEQFF.

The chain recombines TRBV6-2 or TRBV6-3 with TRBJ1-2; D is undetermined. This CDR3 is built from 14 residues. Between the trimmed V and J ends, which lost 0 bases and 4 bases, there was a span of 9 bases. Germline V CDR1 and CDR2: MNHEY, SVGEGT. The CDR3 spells CASSYSTAVYGYTF. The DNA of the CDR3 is TGTGCCAGCAGTTACTCGACGGCGGTCTATGGCTACACCTTC.

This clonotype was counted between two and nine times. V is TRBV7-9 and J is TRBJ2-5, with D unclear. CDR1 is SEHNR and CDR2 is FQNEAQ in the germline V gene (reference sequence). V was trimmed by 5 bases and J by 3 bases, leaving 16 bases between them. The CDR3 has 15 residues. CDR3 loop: CASSPTLTAKETQYF. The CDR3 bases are TGTGCCAGCAGCCCAACGCTCACGGCCAAAGAGACCCAGTACTTC.

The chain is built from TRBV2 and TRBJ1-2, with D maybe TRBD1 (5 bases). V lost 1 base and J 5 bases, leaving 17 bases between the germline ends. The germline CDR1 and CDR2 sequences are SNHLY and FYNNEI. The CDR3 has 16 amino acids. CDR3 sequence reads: CASSEVGHRIAYGYTF. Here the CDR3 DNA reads TGTGCCAGCAGTGAAGTCGGTCACAGGATAGCGTATGGCTACACCTTC.

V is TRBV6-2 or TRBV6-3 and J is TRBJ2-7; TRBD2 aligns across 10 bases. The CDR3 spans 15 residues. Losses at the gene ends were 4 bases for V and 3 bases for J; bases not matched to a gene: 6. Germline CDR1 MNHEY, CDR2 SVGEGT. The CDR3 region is CASSSALAGYYEQYF. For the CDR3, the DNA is TGTGCCAGCAGTTCAGCACTAGCGGGGTACTACGAGCAGTACTTC.

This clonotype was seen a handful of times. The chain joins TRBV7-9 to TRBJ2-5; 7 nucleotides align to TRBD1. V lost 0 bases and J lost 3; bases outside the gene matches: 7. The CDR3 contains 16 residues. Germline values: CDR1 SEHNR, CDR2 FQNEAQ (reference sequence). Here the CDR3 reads CASSLATGRGKETQYF. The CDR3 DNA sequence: TGTGCCAGCAGCTTAGCGACGGGCAGGGGGAAAGAGACCCAGTACTTC.

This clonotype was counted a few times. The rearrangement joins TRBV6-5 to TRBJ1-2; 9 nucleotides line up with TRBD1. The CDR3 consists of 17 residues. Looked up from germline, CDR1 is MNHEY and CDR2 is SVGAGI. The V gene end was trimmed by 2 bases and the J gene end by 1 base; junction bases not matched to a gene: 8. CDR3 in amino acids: CASSYRRRTGDNYGYTF. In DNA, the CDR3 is TGTGCCAGCAGTTACCGCCGCCGGACAGGGGATAACTATGGCTACACCTTC.

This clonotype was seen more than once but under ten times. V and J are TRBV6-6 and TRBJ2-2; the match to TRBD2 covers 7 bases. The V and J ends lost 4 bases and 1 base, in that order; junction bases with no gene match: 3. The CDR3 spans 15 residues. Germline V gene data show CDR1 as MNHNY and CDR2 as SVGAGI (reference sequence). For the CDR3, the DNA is TGTGCCAGCAGTTCGGGGGGTCGGAACACCGGGGAGCTGTTTTTT. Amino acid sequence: CASSSGGRNTGELFF.

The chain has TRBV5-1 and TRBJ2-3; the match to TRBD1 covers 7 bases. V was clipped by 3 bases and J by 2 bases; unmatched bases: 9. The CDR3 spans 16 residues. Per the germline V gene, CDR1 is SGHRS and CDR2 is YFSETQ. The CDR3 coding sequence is TGCGCCAGCAGCTCACCGGGACAGACTCCCACAGATACGCAGTATTTT. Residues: CASSSPGQTPTDTQYF. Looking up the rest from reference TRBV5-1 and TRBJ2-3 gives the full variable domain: KAGVTQTPRYLIKTRGQQVTLSCSPISGHRSVSWYQQTPGQGLQFLFEYFSETQRNKGNFPGRFSGRQFSNSRSEMNVSTLELGDSALYLCASSSPGQTPTDTQYFGPGTRLTVL.

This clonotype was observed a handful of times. The CDR3 bases are TGTGCCAGCAGTTATTCGGGGTTTGGGCAGTTCTTC. Its protein is CASSYSGFGQFF. The chain recombines TRBV27 with TRBJ2-1; D is perhaps TRBD2 (5 bases). Per germline, CDR1 MNHEY and CDR2 SMNVEV (reference sequence). The CDR3 consists of 12 residues. V lost 4 bases and J 12 bases, leaving 13 bases between the germline ends.

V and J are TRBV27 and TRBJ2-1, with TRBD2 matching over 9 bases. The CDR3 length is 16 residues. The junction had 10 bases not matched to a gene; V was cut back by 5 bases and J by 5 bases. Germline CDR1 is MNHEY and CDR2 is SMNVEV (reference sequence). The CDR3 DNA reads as TGTGCCAGCAGTATCCTAGCGGGGATTCCCAACAATGAGCAGTTCTTC. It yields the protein CASSILAGIPNNEQFF.

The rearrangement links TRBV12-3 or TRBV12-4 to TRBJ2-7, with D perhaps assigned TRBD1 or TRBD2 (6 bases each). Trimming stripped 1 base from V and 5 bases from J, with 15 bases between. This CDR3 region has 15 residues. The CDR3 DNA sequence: TGTGCCAGCAGTTTAGGGCCGGGGGCCCTCGACGAGCAGTACGTC. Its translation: CASSLGPGALDEQYV.

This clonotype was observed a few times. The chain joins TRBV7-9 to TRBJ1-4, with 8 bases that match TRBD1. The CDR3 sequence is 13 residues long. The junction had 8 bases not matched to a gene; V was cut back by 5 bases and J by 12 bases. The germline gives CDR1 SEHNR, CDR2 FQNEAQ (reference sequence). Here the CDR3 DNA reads TGTGCCAGCAGCAAGCGCGACAGGGGTCAACTGTTTTTT. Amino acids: CASSKRDRGQLFF.

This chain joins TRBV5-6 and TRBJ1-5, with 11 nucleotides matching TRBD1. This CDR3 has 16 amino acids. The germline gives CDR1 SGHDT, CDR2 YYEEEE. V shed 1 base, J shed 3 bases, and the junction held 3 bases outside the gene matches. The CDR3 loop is CASSLRDRGANQPQHF. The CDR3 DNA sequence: TGTGCCAGCAGCTTGAGGGACAGGGGGGCCAATCAGCCCCAGCATTTT.

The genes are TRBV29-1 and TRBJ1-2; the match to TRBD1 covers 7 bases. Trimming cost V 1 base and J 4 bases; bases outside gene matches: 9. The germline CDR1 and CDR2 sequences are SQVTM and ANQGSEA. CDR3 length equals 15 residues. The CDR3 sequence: CSVEVGYRGFYGYTF. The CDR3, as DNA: TGCAGCGTTGAAGTTGGGTACAGGGGTTTCTATGGCTACACCTTC.

In DNA form, the CDR3 reads TGTGCCAGCAGTTTTTCAGACACCTATCAGCCCCAGCATTTT. Protein product: CASSFSDTYQPQHF. The chain combines TRBV12-3 or TRBV12-4 with TRBJ1-5, with D unresolved. Trimming took 3 bases from V and 5 from J, leaving 11 bases between them. There are 14 residues in the CDR3.

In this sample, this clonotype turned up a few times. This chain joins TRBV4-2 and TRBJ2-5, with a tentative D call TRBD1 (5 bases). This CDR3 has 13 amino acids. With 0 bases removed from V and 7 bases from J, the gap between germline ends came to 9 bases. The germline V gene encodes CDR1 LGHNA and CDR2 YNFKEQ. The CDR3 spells CASSQDPGATQYF. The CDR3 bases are TGTGCCAGCAGCCAAGATCCTGGGGCGACCCAGTACTTC.

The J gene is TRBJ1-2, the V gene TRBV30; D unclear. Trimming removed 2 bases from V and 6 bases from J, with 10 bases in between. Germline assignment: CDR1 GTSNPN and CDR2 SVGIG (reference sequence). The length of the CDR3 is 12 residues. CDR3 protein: CAWSLSSHGYTF. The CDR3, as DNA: TGTGCCTGGAGTCTATCCTCGCATGGCTACACCTTC.

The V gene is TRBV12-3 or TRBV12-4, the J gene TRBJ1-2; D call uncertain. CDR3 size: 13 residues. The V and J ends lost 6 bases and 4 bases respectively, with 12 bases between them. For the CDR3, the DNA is TGTGCCAGCAGAGCCGGGAGGCCCTATGGCTACACCTTC. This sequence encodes CASRAGRPYGYTF.

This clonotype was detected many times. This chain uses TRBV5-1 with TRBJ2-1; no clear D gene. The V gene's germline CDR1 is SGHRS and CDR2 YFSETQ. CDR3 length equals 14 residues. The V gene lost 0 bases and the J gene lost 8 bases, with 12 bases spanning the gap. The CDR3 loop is CASSLGASGDEQFF. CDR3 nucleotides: TGCGCCAGCAGCTTGGGGGCCTCCGGAGATGAGCAGTTCTTC. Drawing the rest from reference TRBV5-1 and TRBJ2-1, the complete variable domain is KAGVTQTPRYLIKTRGQQVTLSCSPISGHRSVSWYQQTPGQGLQFLFEYFSETQRNKGNFPGRFSGRQFSNSRSEMNVSTLELGDSALYLCASSLGASGDEQFFGPGTRLTVL.